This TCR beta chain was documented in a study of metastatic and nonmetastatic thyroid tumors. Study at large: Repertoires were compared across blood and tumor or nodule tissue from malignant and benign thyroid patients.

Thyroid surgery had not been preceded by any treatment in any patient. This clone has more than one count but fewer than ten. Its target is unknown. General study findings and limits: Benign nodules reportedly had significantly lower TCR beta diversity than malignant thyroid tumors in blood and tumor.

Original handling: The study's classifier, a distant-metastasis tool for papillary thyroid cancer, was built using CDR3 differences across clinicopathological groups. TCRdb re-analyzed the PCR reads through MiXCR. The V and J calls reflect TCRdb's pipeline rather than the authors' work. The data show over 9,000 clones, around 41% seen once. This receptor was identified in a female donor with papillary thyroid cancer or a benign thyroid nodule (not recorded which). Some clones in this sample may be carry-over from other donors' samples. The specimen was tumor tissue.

For the CDR3, the DNA is TGTGCCAGCAGTGGTCGGACAGGGGGCTCTGGGGCCAACGTCCTGACTTTC. This translates into CASSGRTGGSGANVLTF. The rearrangement joins TRBV6-1 to TRBJ2-6; 10 bases agree with TRBD1. The V and J ends lost 4 bases and 0 bases, in that order; junction bases with no gene match: 3. Germline V gene data show CDR1 as MNHNS and CDR2 as SASEGT. This CDR3 is 17 amino acids long.